This TCR beta chain stems from a study of regulatory T cells in long-lasting Graves disease. This clonotype was recorded many times. Its specificity is unknown. Time point noted: persistent/refractory GD, antithyroid drugs over 5 years with positive TRAb. With RNA extracted from PBMCs as input, the TCR library was made. Notes on the study in general: Newly diagnosed Graves' patients exceeded persistent ones in TCR diversity. In persistent patients, shared public clonotypes (over 2,500) outnumbered those in new patients (approximately 880).

Sequencing libraries for TCR beta were prepared with iRepertoire HTBI primers and Arm-PCR of CDR3 regions. In the original workflow: Sequenced samples collectively carried about 62 TRBV and around 15 TRBJ segments. MiXCR, applied by TCRdb to the multiplex PCR reads, yields one record per CDR3 protein. These V and J calls rely on TCRdb rather than the paper's analysis. The sample comprises 600,000 to 850,000 distinct CDR3 sequences, about 30% of which are singletons, and under 55% rests with the top ten. This clonotype was sampled from a female donor with Graves disease. This specimen was peripheral blood mononuclear cells (PBMCs), taken when the disease was refractory, from a patient treated with antithyroid drugs.

CDR3 bases: TGCGCCAGCAGGGCAGGACAGACAGTCTATGGCTACACCTTC. Translation gives CASRAGQTVYGYTF. The chain carries TRBV5-1 and TRBJ1-2; D is perhaps TRBD1 (6 bases). CDR1 is SGHRS, CDR2 YFSETQ, per germline. The CDR3 extends over 14 amino acids. Trimming took off 5 bases at V and 4 bases at J, with 15 bases between the two ends.